What follows are 32 T cell receptor beta chains derived from one specimen sequenced in a study of blood T cell repertoires in COVID-19. Clones were read by immunoSEQ multiplex PCR, and TCRdb kept only the in-frame ones, dropping some. Here the sample spans 300,000 to 500,000 clones, 70% to 90% being singletons. The specimen sequenced was PBMCs or T cells enriched from blood (not recorded which). The source is a woman between 40 and 50 years old with acute COVID-19.

The rearrangement joins TRBV24-1 to TRBJ2-5, with 10 nucleotides matching TRBD2. Germline V gene data show CDR1 as KGHDR and CDR2 as SFDVKD. The CDR3 contains 14 residues. V lost 9 bases to trimming and J lost 5 bases; unmatched junction nucleotides: 8. The CDR3 spells CATGEERGGETQYF. The CDR3 DNA sequence: TGTGCCACCGGCGAAGAGCGGGGGGGGGAGACCCAGTACTTC.

For this clone: This CDR3 is also generated by other DNA sequences in the sample. The chain carries TRBV5-4 and TRBJ2-3; D is perhaps TRBD2 (6 bases). Trimming removed 4 bases at V and 4 bases at J, with 10 bases between. CDR3 size: 13 residues. Germline V lookup: CDR1 SGHNT, CDR2 YYREEE (reference sequence). CDR3 nucleotide sequence: TGTGCCAGCAGCGGAGGGAAAGCAGATACGCAGTATTTT. As protein: CASSGGKADTQYF.

The chain couples TRBV6-5 to TRBJ1-2; D perhaps matches TRBD1 (6 bases). With 5 bases removed from V and 0 bases from J, the gap between germline ends came to 13 bases. This CDR3 comprises 15 residues. Germline assignment: CDR1 MNHEY and CDR2 SVGAGI. The CDR3, as DNA: TGTGCCAGCAGTCCACAGGGCGCAGCTAACTATGGCTACACCTTC. Its translation is CASSPQGAANYGYTF.

The V gene is TRBV5-1, the J gene TRBJ1-4; D gene uncertain. The V gene's germline CDR1 is SGHRS and CDR2 YFSETQ. With 1 base removed from V and 2 bases from J, the gap between germline ends came to 9 bases. The CDR3 is 15 residues long. CDR3 protein: CASSLSGPTNEKLFF. CDR3 bases: TGCGCCAGCAGCTTGTCTGGGCCCACTAATGAAAAACTGTTTTTT.

The chain recombines TRBV19 with TRBJ2-5; weak D call: TRBD1 (6 bases). This CDR3 is built from 13 residues. The V end was cut by 4 bases, the J end by 5 bases, with 11 bases between. Germline V gene data show CDR1 as LNHDA and CDR2 as SQIVND (reference sequence). CDR3: CASSNRRGETQYF. CDR3 nucleotides: TGTGCCAGTAGTAATCGAAGGGGGGAGACCCAGTACTTC.

The chain uses TRBV11-2 and TRBJ1-3; TRBD1 agrees at 7 bases. There are 16 residues in the CDR3. V trimming: 6 bases; J trimming: 1 base; junction bases outside the gene matches: 9. Per the germline V gene, CDR1 is SGHAT and CDR2 is FQNNGV. The CDR3 is CASRQGQAKSGNTIYF. The CDR3 DNA reads TGTGCCAGCAGACAAGGACAGGCCAAATCTGGAAACACCATATATTTT.

V gene TRBV5-1 combines with J gene TRBJ2-1; TRBD1 aligns across 7 bases. The V segment lost 4 bases and the J segment 4 bases; nucleotides outside the gene matches: 8. Germline CDR1 is SGHRS and CDR2 is YFSETQ. The CDR3 is 15 residues long. The CDR3: CASSETATGYNEQFF. Here the CDR3 DNA reads TGCGCCAGCAGCGAAACAGCGACAGGGTACAATGAGCAGTTCTTC.

The gene calls are TRBV5-1 and TRBJ2-2; TRBD2 aligns across 9 bases. This CDR3 region has 16 residues. The J segment lost 2 bases and the V segment lost 4 bases, leaving 6 bases of the junction unmatched. CDR1 SGHRS and CDR2 YFSETQ come from the germline V gene. The CDR3 sequence is CASSRGSGGNTGELFF. Written as DNA, the CDR3 is TGCGCCAGCAGCCGCGGTAGCGGGGGAAACACCGGGGAGCTGTTTTTT.

The genes are TRBV6-5 and TRBJ2-5; 8 bases are a match to TRBD2. Trimming took 6 bases from V and 10 from J; bases not matched to a gene: 13. The CDR3 extends over 14 amino acids. Germline CDR1 reads MNHEY; CDR2 reads SVGAGI. The CDR3 loop reads CASRDPWAGGVQYF. Written as DNA, the CDR3 is TGTGCCAGCAGAGACCCGTGGGCGGGGGGTGTCCAGTACTTC.

The CDR3 nucleotides are TGTGCCAGCAGCTTCGACAGGGGGGAAAATGAAAAACTGTTTTTT. Amino acid sequence: CASSFDRGENEKLFF. The rearrangement links TRBV5-6 to TRBJ1-4; 9 positions match TRBD1. CDR1 SGHDT and CDR2 YYEEEE come from the germline V gene. CDR3 size: 15 residues. V lost 2 bases, J lost 5 bases, and 4 bases stayed unmatched.

The chain links TRBV9 to TRBJ2-7, with D unclear. Trimming left V 3 bases short and J 5 bases short, with 18 bases between. Germline V gene data show CDR1 as SGDLS and CDR2 as YYNGEE. This CDR3 comprises 15 residues. The CDR3 here is CASSANPSGVDEQYF. CDR3 bases: TGTGCCAGCAGCGCCAACCCTTCGGGTGTCGACGAGCAGTACTTC.

The chain couples TRBV13 to TRBJ2-3, with 9 bases lining up with TRBD1. CDR1 is PRHDT and CDR2 is FYEKMQ in the germline V gene (reference sequence). This CDR3 spans 17 amino acids. V was clipped by 5 bases and J by 0 bases; unmatched bases: 9. The CDR3 here is CASSPGQGSMSTDTQYF. CDR3 DNA: TGTGCCAGCAGCCCAGGACAGGGGAGCATGAGCACAGATACGCAGTATTTT.

The chain has TRBV25-1 and TRBJ1-1, with 7 bases fitting TRBD1. The length of the CDR3 is 11 residues. V dropped 8 bases and J dropped 11; count of bases not matched to a gene: 8. Germline V lookup: CDR1 MGHDK, CDR2 SYGVNS. The CDR3 nucleotides are TGTGCCAGCCGCGACAGGGTGGACGCTTTCTTT. This codes for CASRDRVDAFF.

The chain combines TRBV5-5 with TRBJ1-4; D is unresolved. Germline V lookup: CDR1 SGHKS, CDR2 YYEKEE (reference sequence). This CDR3 has 13 amino acids. Trimming took off 5 bases at V and 8 bases at J, with 13 bases between the two ends. The CDR3, as DNA: TGTGCCAGCAGACAGACCACGGCGGAAAAACTGTTTTTT. Its translation: CASRQTTAEKLFF.

V is TRBV2 and J is TRBJ2-3, with TRBD2 matching over 14 bases. The CDR3 covers 14 residues. V dropped 9 bases and J dropped 5; count of bases not matched to a gene: 4. Per germline, CDR1 SNHLY and CDR2 FYNNEI. CDR3 DNA: TGTGCCAGACAGGGACTAGCGGGGGAAGATACGCAGTATTTT. Its protein product is CARQGLAGEDTQYF.

This chain links TRBV6-1 with TRBJ2-6, with D possibly matching TRBD2 (5 bases). The CDR3 totals 18 residues. Looked up from germline, CDR1 is MNHNS and CDR2 is SASEGT. V was shortened by 3 bases and J by 2 bases, with 17 bases between the two germline ends. The CDR3 loop reads CASSDYYTSSTGANVLTF. CDR3 in DNA: TGTGCCAGCAGTGATTATTATACTAGTTCTACTGGGGCCAACGTCCTGACTTTC.

About this clone itself: Sequence at one end of the junction differs from germline and may be a read error. The genes are TRBV3-1 (or the pseudogene TRBV3-2) and TRBJ1-5, with a possible D match to TRBD1 (5 bases). CDR1 is LGHDT, CDR2 YNNKEL, per germline (reference sequence). CDR3 length equals 14 residues. As DNA, the CDR3 is TGTGCCAGCAGCCTTGGGCAGGGCAAACAGCCCCAGCATTTT. Translation gives CASSLGQGKQPQHF.

The chain combines TRBV19 with TRBJ1-3; D uncertain. Trimming took off 3 bases at V and 0 bases at J, with 9 bases between the two ends. Germline CDR1 reads LNHDA; CDR2 reads SQIVND (reference sequence). The length of the CDR3 is 15 residues. CDR3 loop: CASSIISGSGNTIYF. The CDR3 nucleotides are TGTGCCAGTAGTATCATTTCGGGCTCTGGAAACACCATATATTTT.

The rearrangement uses TRBV19 and TRBJ2-7; D may be TRBD1 (6 bases). This CDR3 contains 15 residues. Deletions cut 4 bases from V and 2 bases from J, with 15 bases between. The germline V gene encodes CDR1 LNHDA and CDR2 SQIVND (reference sequence). CDR3 sequence reads: CASSTRQELAYEQYF. DNA for the CDR3: TGTGCCAGTAGTACCCGACAGGAGTTGGCCTACGAGCAGTACTTC.

The chain carries TRBV5-1 and TRBJ2-3; 9 bases are a match to TRBD1. Germline CDR1 SGHRS, CDR2 YFSETQ. J gave up 1 base and V 2 bases, and 2 bases lay outside the gene matches. The CDR3 is 15 amino acids. CDR3 amino acids: CASSFWTGGTDTQYF. The CDR3 coding sequence is TGCGCCAGCAGCTTTTGGACAGGGGGCACAGATACGCAGTATTTT. Based on the CDR3 plus reference TRBV5-1 and TRBJ2-3, the full variable domain is KAGVTQTPRYLIKTRGQQVTLSCSPISGHRSVSWYQQTPGQGLQFLFEYFSETQRNKGNFPGRFSGRQFSNSRSEMNVSTLELGDSALYLCASSFWTGGTDTQYFGPGTRLTVL.

This sequence joins TRBV2 and TRBJ1-2, with D unresolved. V gave up 6 bases and J gave up 8 bases, with 16 bases separating them. CDR1 is SNHLY, CDR2 FYNNEI, per germline. There are 13 residues in the CDR3. The CDR3 loop reads CASSAMKGGGYTF. Here the CDR3 DNA reads TGTGCCAGCAGCGCGATGAAGGGCGGGGGCTACACCTTC.

This chain links TRBV19 with TRBJ1-5; tentative D call: TRBD1 (6 bases). CDR3 length equals 17 residues. Germline V lookup: CDR1 LNHDA, CDR2 SQIVND (reference sequence). V shed 5 bases and J shed 0 bases, with 17 bases lying between them. The CDR3: CASSPIGQRNSNQPQHF. CDR3 sequence (DNA): TGTGCCAGTAGTCCGATCGGACAGCGAAATAGCAATCAGCCCCAGCATTTT.

This chain connects TRBV10-3 to TRBJ2-7; the match to TRBD2 covers 11 bases. Germline CDR1 and CDR2: ENHRY and SYGVKD. This CDR3 region has 17 residues. J was trimmed by 2 bases and V by 4 bases; bases with no gene match: 10. CDR3 region: CAISGGLAGGQTYEQYF. The CDR3, as DNA: TGTGCCATCAGTGGAGGGCTAGCGGGGGGACAAACCTACGAGCAGTACTTC.

The chain carries TRBV27 and TRBJ1-2, with 9 bases lining up with TRBD1. V trimming: 5 bases; J trimming: 0 bases; junction bases outside the gene matches: 10. CDR1 and CDR2 (germline): MNHEY, SMNVEV (reference sequence). This CDR3 spans 17 amino acids. The CDR3 nucleotides are TGTGCCAGCAGTCTATGGGGACAGGGCGGTTCTAACTATGGCTACACCTTC. Residues: CASSLWGQGGSNYGYTF.

This chain joins TRBV2 and TRBJ2-7; D might be TRBD1 (5 bases). CDR1 is SNHLY, CDR2 FYNNEI, per germline. V lost 2 bases and J lost 0, with 11 bases in between. CDR3 length: 15 amino acids. CDR3 nucleotides: TGTGCCAGCAGTGAAAGGGGTCGCAACTCCTACGAGCAGTACTTC. Translation gives CASSERGRNSYEQYF.

This chain connects TRBV30 to TRBJ1-1; D not resolved. The V gene's germline CDR1 is GTSNPN and CDR2 SVGIG (reference sequence). The CDR3 has 12 residues. The germline V and J ends were trimmed by 4 bases and 6 bases, with 12 bases remaining between them. This CDR3 reads CAWTRDGSEAFF. CDR3 DNA sequence: TGTGCCTGGACCAGAGACGGGTCTGAAGCTTTCTTT.

The chain recombines TRBV7-9 with TRBJ2-5, with a possible D match to TRBD2 (5 bases). V shed 8 bases and J shed 4 bases, with 14 bases lying between them. The CDR3 loop spans 13 amino acids. Germline lookup yields CDR1 SEHNR and CDR2 FQNEAQ (reference sequence). The CDR3 nucleotides are TGTGCCAGCGCTTTCGCTAGCATAGAGACCCAGTACTTC. Translation gives CASAFASIETQYF. The full variable domain, its missing parts supplied by reference TRBV7-9 and TRBJ2-5, is DTGVSQNPRHKITKRGQNVTFRCDPISEHNRLYWYRQTLGQGPEFLTYFQNEAQLEKSRLLSDRFSAERPKGSFSTLEIQRTEQGDSAMYLCASAFASIETQYFGPGTRLLVL.

The rearrangement joins TRBV13 to TRBJ2-3, with 8 bases lining up with TRBD1. The CDR3 is 12 residues long. Germline V CDR1 and CDR2: PRHDT, FYEKMQ (reference sequence). V was clipped by 8 bases and J by 10 bases; unmatched bases: 8. The CDR3 region is CASRGQAFPQYF. In nucleotides, the CDR3 is TGTGCCAGCCGGGGACAGGCCTTCCCGCAGTATTTT.

V is TRBV19 and J is TRBJ1-2, with TRBD1 identical over 8 bases. Trimming at V came to 5 bases and at J to 3 bases, leaving 8 bases not matched to a gene. CDR3 size: 15 residues. Per germline, CDR1 LNHDA and CDR2 SQIVND (reference sequence). CDR3 loop: CASSVQGEEHYGYTF. The CDR3 DNA follows: TGTGCCAGTAGTGTACAGGGGGAGGAACACTATGGCTACACCTTC.

As for this clone: One junction end disagrees with the germline gene, perhaps due to a read error. This same CDR3 is encoded by further DNA sequences in the sample. The chain couples TRBV15 to TRBJ1-2; 10 positions match TRBD1. Germline lookup yields CDR1 LNHNV and CDR2 YYDKDF (reference sequence). This CDR3 has 15 amino acids. CDR3 nucleotides: TGCGCCACCAGCAGGACAGGGGGGGGTAACTATGGCTACACCTTC. This translates into CATSRTGGGNYGYTF.

The chain is built from TRBV10-3 and TRBJ2-1; TRBD2 aligns across 10 bases. The CDR3 spans 15 residues. The trim removed 7 bases at V and 3 bases at J, leaving 6 bases unmatched. The germline V gene encodes CDR1 ENHRY and CDR2 SYGVKD. This CDR3 reads CAINKLAGNYNEQFF. The DNA of the CDR3 is TGTGCCATCAATAAACTAGCGGGGAACTACAATGAGCAGTTCTTC.

The J gene is TRBJ2-7, the V gene TRBV9, with 9 bases lining up with TRBD1. Trimming removed 2 bases from V and 3 bases from J; junction bases left unmatched: 3. The CDR3 consists of 14 residues. Germline CDR1 SGDLS, CDR2 YYNGEE. CDR3 protein: CASSVGTGFYEQYF. In DNA form, the CDR3 reads TGTGCCAGCAGCGTGGGGACAGGGTTCTACGAGCAGTACTTC.